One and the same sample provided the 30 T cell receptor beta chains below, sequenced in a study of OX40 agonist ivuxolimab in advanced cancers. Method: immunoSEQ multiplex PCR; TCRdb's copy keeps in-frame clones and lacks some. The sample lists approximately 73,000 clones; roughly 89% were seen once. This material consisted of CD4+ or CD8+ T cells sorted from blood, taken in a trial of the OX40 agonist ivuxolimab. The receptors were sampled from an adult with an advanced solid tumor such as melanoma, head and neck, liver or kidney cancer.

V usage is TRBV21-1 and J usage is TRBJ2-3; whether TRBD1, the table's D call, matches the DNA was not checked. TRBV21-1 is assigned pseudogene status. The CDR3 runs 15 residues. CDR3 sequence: CASRPGQHPTDTQYF. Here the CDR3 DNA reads TGTGCCAGCAGGCCGGGACAGCATCCTACAGATACGCAGTATTTT.

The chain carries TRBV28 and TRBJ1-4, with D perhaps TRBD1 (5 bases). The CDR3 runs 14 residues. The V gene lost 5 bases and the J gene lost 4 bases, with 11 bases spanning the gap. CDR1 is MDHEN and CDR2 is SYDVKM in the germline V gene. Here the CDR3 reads CASSPRDYNEKLFF. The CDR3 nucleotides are TGTGCCAGCAGTCCCCGGGACTATAATGAAAAACTGTTTTTT.

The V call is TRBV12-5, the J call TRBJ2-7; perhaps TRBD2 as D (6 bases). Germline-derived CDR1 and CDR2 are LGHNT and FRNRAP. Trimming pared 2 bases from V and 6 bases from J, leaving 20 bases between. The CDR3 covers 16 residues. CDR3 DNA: TGTGCTAGTGGTTTGTCGGGGGTCCCGGAGGGTAGCGAGCAGTACTTC. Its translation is CASGLSGVPEGSEQYF.

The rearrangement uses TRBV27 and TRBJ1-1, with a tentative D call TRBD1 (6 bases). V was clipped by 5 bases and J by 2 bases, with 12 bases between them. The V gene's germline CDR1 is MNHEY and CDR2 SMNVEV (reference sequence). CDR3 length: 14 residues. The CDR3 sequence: CASSQGTENTEAFF. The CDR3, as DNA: TGTGCCAGCAGTCAGGGGACCGAAAACACTGAAGCTTTCTTT.

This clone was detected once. CDR3 amino acids: CASSRSELNYGYTF. The CDR3 DNA reads TGCGCCAGCAGTAGGTCAGAGCTAAACTATGGCTACACCTTC. The chain joins TRBV5-1 to TRBJ1-2; D remains unclear. The CDR3 is 14 residues long. V was pared by 5 bases and J by 2 bases, with 13 bases between. Germline V gene data show CDR1 as SGHRS and CDR2 as YFSETQ.

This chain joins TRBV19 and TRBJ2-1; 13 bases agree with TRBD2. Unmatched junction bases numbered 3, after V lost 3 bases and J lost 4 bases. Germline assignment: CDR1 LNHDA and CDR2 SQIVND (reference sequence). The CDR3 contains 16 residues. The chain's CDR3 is CASSMTTSGRYNEQFF. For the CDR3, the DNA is TGTGCCAGTAGTATGACGACTAGCGGGAGGTACAATGAGCAGTTCTTC.

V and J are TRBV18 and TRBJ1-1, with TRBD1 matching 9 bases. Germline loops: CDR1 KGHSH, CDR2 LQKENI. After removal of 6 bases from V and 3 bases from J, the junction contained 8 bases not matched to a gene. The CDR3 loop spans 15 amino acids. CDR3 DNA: TGTGCCAGCTCCCCTCTGGACAGGGGCGACACTGAAGCTTTCTTT. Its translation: CASSPLDRGDTEAFF.

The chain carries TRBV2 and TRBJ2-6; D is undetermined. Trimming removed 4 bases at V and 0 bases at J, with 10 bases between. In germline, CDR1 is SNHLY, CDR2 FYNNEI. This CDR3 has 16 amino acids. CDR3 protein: CASSVGHFSGANVLTF. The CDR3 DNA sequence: TGTGCCAGCAGTGTAGGGCACTTCTCTGGGGCCAACGTCCTGACTTTC.

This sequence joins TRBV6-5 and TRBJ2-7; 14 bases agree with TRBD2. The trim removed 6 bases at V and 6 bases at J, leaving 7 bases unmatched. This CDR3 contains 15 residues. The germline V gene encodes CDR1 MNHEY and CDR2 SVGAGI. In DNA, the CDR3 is TGTGCCAGCAGGGGTGGGACTAGCGGGAGTCTCGAGCAGTACTTC. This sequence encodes CASRGGTSGSLEQYF.

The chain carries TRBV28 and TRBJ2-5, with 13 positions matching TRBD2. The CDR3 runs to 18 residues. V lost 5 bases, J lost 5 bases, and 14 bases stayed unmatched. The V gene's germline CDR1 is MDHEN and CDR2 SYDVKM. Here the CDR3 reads CASSMTSGRTAQMETQYF. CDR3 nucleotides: TGTGCCAGCAGTATGACTAGCGGGAGGACCGCGCAGATGGAGACCCAGTACTTC.

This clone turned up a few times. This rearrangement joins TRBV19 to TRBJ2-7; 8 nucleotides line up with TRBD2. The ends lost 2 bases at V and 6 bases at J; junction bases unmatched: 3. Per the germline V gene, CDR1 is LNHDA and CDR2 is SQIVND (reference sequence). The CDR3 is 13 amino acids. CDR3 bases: TGTGCCAGTAGTATAAAGCGGGAGAGCGAGCAGTACTTC. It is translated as CASSIKRESEQYF.

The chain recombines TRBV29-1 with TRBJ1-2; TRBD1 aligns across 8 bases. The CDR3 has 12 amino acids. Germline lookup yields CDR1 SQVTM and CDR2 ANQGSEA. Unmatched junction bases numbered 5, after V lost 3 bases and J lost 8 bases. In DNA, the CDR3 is TGCAGCGTTGACCAGGGGGCAAGGGGCTACACCTTC. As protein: CSVDQGARGYTF.

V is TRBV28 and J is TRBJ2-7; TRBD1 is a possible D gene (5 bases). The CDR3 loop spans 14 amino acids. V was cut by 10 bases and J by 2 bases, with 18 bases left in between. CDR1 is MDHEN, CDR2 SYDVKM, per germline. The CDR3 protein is CATEPQGNAYEQYF. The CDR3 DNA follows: TGTGCCACTGAACCCCAGGGTAACGCCTACGAGCAGTACTTC.

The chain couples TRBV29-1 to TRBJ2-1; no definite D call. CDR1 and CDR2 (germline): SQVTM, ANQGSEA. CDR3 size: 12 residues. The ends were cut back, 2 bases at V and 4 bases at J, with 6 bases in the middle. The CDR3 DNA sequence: TGCAGCGTTGAAAGTGCATACAATGAGCAGTTCTTC. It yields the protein CSVESAYNEQFF.

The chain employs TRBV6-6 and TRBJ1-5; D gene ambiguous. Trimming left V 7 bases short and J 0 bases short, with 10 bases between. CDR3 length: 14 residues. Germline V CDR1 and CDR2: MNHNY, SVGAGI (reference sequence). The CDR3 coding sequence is TGTGCCAGCAACCGCGATCATAGCAATCAGCCCCAGCATTTT. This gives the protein CASNRDHSNQPQHF.

The CDR3 protein is CASSSWTGVYEQYF. CDR3 bases: TGTGCCAGCAGTAGTTGGACAGGGGTCTACGAGCAGTACTTC. The chain employs TRBV6-5 and TRBJ2-7; 9 bases line up with TRBD1. Germline values: CDR1 MNHEY, CDR2 SVGAGI. The CDR3 is made up of 14 amino acids. J gave up 3 bases and V 5 bases, and 5 bases lay outside the gene matches.

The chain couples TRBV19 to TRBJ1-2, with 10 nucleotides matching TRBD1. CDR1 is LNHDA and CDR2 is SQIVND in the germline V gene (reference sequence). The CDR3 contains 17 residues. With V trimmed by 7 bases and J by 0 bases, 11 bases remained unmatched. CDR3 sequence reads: CASTPWTGGGANYGYTF. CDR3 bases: TGTGCCAGTACCCCTTGGACAGGGGGAGGAGCTAACTATGGCTACACCTTC.

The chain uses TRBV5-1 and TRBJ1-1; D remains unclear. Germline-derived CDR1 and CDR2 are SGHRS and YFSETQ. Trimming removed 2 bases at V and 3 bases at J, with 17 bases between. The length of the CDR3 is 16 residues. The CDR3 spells CASSFLVKSLDTEAFF. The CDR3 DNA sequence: TGCGCCAGCAGCTTTTTGGTGAAATCTTTGGACACTGAAGCTTTCTTT.

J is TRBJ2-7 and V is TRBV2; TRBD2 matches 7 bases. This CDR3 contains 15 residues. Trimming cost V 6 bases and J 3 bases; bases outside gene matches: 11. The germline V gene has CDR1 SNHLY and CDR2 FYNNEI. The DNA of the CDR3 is TGTGCCAGCAGCACCGGGGCTAGCGGATACTACGAGCAGTACTTC. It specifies CASSTGASGYYEQYF. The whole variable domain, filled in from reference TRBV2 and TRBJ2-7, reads EPEVTQTPSHQVTQMGQEVILRCVPISNHLYFYWYRQILGQKVEFLVSFYNNEISEKSEIFDDQFSVERPDGSNFTLKIRSTKLEDSAMYFCASSTGASGYYEQYFGPGTRLTVT.

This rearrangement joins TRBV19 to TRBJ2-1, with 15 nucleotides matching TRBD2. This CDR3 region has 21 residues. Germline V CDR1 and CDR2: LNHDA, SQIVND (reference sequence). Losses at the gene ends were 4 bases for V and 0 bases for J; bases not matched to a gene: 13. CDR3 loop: CASSTTNPGLAGGSSYNEQFF. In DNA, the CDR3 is TGTGCCAGTAGTACAACTAATCCGGGACTAGCGGGAGGTAGCTCCTACAATGAGCAGTTCTTC.

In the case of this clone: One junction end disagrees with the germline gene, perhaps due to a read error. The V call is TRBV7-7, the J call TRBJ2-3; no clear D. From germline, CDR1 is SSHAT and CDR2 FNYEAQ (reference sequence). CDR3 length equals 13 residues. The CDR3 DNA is TGTGCTAGCAGCCTAACAAACACAGATACGCAGTATTTT. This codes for CASSLTNTDTQYF.

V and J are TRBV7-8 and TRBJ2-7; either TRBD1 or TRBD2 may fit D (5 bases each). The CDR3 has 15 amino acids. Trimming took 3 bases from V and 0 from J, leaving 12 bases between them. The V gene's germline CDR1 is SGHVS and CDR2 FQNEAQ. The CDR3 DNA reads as TGTGCCAGCAGCTTTCGGGACCGCTACTCCTACGAGCAGTACTTC. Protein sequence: CASSFRDRYSYEQYF.

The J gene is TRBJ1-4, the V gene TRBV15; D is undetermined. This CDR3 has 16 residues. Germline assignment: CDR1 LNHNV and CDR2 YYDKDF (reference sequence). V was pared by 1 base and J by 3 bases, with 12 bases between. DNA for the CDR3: TGTGCCACCAGCAGAGTCGGGCAGACCCCTAATGAAAAACTGTTTTTT. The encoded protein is CATSRVGQTPNEKLFF.

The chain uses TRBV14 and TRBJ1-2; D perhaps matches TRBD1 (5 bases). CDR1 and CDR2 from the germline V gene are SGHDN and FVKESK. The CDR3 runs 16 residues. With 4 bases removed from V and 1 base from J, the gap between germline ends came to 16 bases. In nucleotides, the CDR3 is TGTGCCAGCAGCCCAGGCGACAGACTTAATAACTATGGCTACACCTTC. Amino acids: CASSPGDRLNNYGYTF.

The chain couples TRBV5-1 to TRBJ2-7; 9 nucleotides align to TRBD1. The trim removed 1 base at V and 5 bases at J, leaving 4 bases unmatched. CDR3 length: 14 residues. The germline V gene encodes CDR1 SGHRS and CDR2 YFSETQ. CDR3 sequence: CASSLLGQGDEQYF. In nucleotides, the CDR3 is TGCGCCAGCAGCTTGTTGGGACAGGGCGACGAGCAGTACTTC.

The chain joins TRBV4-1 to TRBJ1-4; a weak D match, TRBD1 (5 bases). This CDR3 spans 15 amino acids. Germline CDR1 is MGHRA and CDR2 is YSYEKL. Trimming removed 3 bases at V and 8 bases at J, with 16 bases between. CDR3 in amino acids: CASSQIEGSREKLFF. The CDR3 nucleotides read TGCGCCAGCAGCCAGATTGAGGGGAGTCGGGAAAAACTGTTTTTT.

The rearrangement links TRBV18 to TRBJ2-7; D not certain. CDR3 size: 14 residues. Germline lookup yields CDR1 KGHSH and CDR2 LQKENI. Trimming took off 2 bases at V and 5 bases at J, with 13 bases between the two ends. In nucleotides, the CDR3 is TGTGCCAGCTCACCAGGAGACACCGAAGACGAGCAGTACTTC. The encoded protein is CASSPGDTEDEQYF.

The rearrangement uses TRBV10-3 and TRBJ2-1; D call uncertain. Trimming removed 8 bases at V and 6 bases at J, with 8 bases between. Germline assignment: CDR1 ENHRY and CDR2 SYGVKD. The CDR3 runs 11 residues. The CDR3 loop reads CAILSGNEQFF. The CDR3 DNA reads TGTGCCATCCTGAGTGGCAATGAGCAGTTCTTC.

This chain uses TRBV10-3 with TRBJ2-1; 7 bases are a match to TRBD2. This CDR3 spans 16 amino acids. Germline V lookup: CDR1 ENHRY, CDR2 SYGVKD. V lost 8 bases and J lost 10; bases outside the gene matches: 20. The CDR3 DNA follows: TGTGCCATCGCCCTTGAACGTTCGACTAGCCGGTTCGAGCAGTTCTTC. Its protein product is CAIALERSTSRFEQFF.

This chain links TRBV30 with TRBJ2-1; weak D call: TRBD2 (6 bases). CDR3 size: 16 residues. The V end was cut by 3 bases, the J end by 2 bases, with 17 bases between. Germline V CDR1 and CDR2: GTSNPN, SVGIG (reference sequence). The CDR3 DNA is TGTGCCTGGAGCCGAGGGGTCGGCGGGGCCTACAATGAGCAGTTCTTC. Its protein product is CAWSRGVGGAYNEQFF.